The 22 T cell receptor beta chains in this list originate from one sample, sequenced in a study of early T cells in non-severe SARS-CoV-2 infection. TCRdb recomputed calls from the 5' RACE reads with MiXCR, one row per CDR3 protein. Among fewer than 120,000 distinct CDR3 sequences listed, around 12% were seen once. The sequenced sample was whole blood, obtained at baseline. The receptor set was obtained from an adult who was a healthcare worker with PCR-confirmed SARS-CoV-2 infection or an uninfected control (not recorded which).

This chain uses TRBV3-1 with TRBJ2-7; TRBD2 agrees at 9 bases. This CDR3 spans 14 amino acids. Germline loops: CDR1 LGHDT, CDR2 YNNKEL (reference sequence). After removal of 4 bases from V and 9 bases from J, the junction contained 10 bases not matched to a gene. CDR3 loop: CASSLSGRNPRQYF. The CDR3 coding sequence is TGTGCCAGCAGCCTGAGCGGGAGGAACCCCCGGCAGTACTTC.

The chain joins TRBV29-1 to TRBJ1-1, with a possible D match to TRBD1 (5 bases). This CDR3 spans 13 amino acids. Per the germline V gene, CDR1 is SQVTM and CDR2 is ANQGSEA. V gave up 4 bases and J gave up 7 bases, with 16 bases separating them. The CDR3 loop is CSVALVVGGEAFF. DNA for the CDR3: TGCAGCGTTGCCCTTGTTGTTGGGGGTGAAGCTTTCTTT.

The V call is TRBV7-4, the J call TRBJ1-2; 9 bases agree with TRBD1. This CDR3 spans 16 amino acids. V trimming: 5 bases; J trimming: 4 bases; junction bases outside the gene matches: 11. Germline lookup yields CDR1 SGHVT and CDR2 SQSDAQ. Here the CDR3 reads CASSAGPDRGAYGYTF. Here the CDR3 DNA reads TGTGCCAGCAGCGCAGGACCGGACAGGGGCGCCTATGGCTACACCTTC.

This clonotype has a handful of counts. The genes are TRBV6-2 or TRBV6-3 and TRBJ1-2; no firm D call. Germline CDR1 MNHEY, CDR2 SVGEGT. CDR3 size: 16 residues. The V end lost 3 bases, the J end lost 1 base, and 15 bases lay between the germline ends. DNA of the CDR3: TGTGCCAGCAGTTATTCCGTCGGGTTCAGTAACTATGGCTACACCTTC. Protein product: CASSYSVGFSNYGYTF.

This clonotype was seen at least ten times. This chain uses TRBV20-1 with TRBJ1-1; 7 nucleotides match TRBD1. J lost 1 base, V lost 4 bases, and 3 bases had no gene match. The CDR3 runs 13 residues. The germline CDR1 and CDR2 sequences are DFQATT and SNEGSKA (reference sequence). CDR3 sequence: CSANGQANTEAFF. The CDR3 DNA reads as TGCAGTGCTAATGGACAGGCGAACACTGAAGCTTTCTTT.

This clonotype was recorded at least ten times. The chain combines TRBV29-1 with TRBJ2-7; TRBD1 aligns across 7 bases. J was trimmed by 13 bases and V by 5 bases; bases with no gene match: 11. The CDR3 runs 11 residues. The germline V gene has CDR1 SQVTM and CDR2 ANQGSEA. CDR3 sequence: CSVSYSDRAYF. The CDR3 coding sequence is TGCAGCGTTTCATATTCCGACAGGGCCTACTTC.

J is TRBJ2-3 and V is TRBV12-3 or TRBV12-4; unclear D gene. The CDR3 extends over 15 amino acids. V was shortened by 7 bases and J by 2 bases, with 16 bases between the two germline ends. The CDR3 nucleotides read TGTGCCAGCACCTCTTGGCAGCCCGACACAGATACGCAGTATTTT. Translation gives CASTSWQPDTDTQYF.

This clonotype appeared a few times. The rearrangement uses TRBV7-9 and TRBJ1-1; D is unclear. V lost 1 base to trimming and J lost 8 bases, with 11 bases between them. The CDR3 totals 13 residues. Germline CDR1 reads SEHNR; CDR2 reads FQNEAQ (reference sequence). The CDR3 DNA reads as TGTGCCAGCAGCTTAGAGGCCATGGGGGAAGCTTTCTTT. Protein: CASSLEAMGEAFF.

This clonotype was seen many times. CDR3 loop: CSVESQQNTEAFF. The CDR3 coding sequence is TGCAGCGTTGAGTCACAACAGAACACTGAAGCTTTCTTT. J is TRBJ1-1 and V is TRBV29-1; D not certain. V lost 3 bases, J lost 1 base, and 9 bases lay in between. Germline V gene data show CDR1 as SQVTM and CDR2 as ANQGSEA. This CDR3 is 13 amino acids long.

This clonotype was counted a few times. The V gene is TRBV7-8, the J gene TRBJ2-1, with 7 nucleotides matching TRBD1. The V and J ends lost 2 bases and 8 bases, in that order; junction bases with no gene match: 27. CDR3 length: 21 amino acids. Germline CDR1 reads SGHVS; CDR2 reads FQNEAQ. The CDR3 DNA reads as TGTGCCAGCAGCTTATCCACCCTCACAATCCTGACAGGGTCCGATCGGGATGAGCAGTTCTTC. As protein: CASSLSTLTILTGSDRDEQFF.

The chain has TRBV6-5 and TRBJ1-6, with 9 bases fitting TRBD1. The germline gives CDR1 MNHEY, CDR2 SVGAGI. Trimming at V came to 7 bases and at J to 1 base, leaving 5 bases not matched to a gene. The CDR3 loop spans 16 amino acids. In DNA form, the CDR3 reads TGTGCCAGCACCTGGGGGACAGGGTCCTATAATTCACCCCTCCACTTT. Its translation: CASTWGTGSYNSPLHF.

The chain has TRBV20-1 and TRBJ2-1, with 10 positions matching TRBD2. CDR1 is DFQATT and CDR2 is SNEGSKA in the germline V gene (reference sequence). Trimming cost V 5 bases and J 6 bases; bases outside gene matches: 10. CDR3 size: 15 residues. The CDR3 coding sequence is TGCAGTGCTCCCCGGGGGCTAGCGGGAGTCAATGAGCAGTTCTTC. Protein product: CSAPRGLAGVNEQFF.

In this sample, this clonotype turned up many times. This rearrangement joins TRBV6-1 to TRBJ2-1; 9 positions match TRBD2. This CDR3 contains 23 residues. V shed 3 bases, J shed 0 bases, and the junction held 24 bases outside the gene matches. Germline values: CDR1 MNHNS, CDR2 SASEGT. CDR3 loop: CASSEAPGAGGMKVRSSYNEQFF. The CDR3 nucleotides are TGTGCCAGCAGTGAGGCCCCAGGAGCGGGGGGAATGAAAGTTAGGAGCTCCTACAATGAGCAGTTCTTC.

This clonotype was seen many times. The chain couples TRBV3-1 to TRBJ1-2; D is uncertain. The CDR3 spans 14 residues. Germline V lookup: CDR1 LGHDT, CDR2 YNNKEL (reference sequence). V dropped 3 bases and J dropped 4 bases, with 12 bases sitting between them. CDR3 bases: TGTGCCAGCAGCCATGATCCCTCAGTCTATGGCTACACCTTC. Its translation is CASSHDPSVYGYTF.

This chain connects TRBV5-1 to TRBJ2-3, with 13 bases matching TRBD2. CDR1 is SGHRS and CDR2 is YFSETQ in the germline V gene. The CDR3 runs to 17 residues. Losses at the gene ends were 1 base for V and 1 base for J; bases not matched to a gene: 3. DNA for the CDR3: TGCGCCAGCAGCTTGTGGACTAGCGGGGGCCGCACAGATACGCAGTATTTT. Its translation is CASSLWTSGGRTDTQYF.

The gene calls are TRBV28 and TRBJ1-1; 9 bases are a match to TRBD1. CDR3 length: 13 amino acids. From germline, CDR1 is MDHEN and CDR2 SYDVKM. V gave up 8 bases and J gave up 4 bases; unmatched junction bases: 5. For the CDR3, the DNA is TGTGCCAGCTTACAGGGGGCGGCCACTGAAGCTTTCTTT. Protein sequence: CASLQGAATEAFF.

The chain combines TRBV30 with TRBJ1-6, with 7 nucleotides matching TRBD1. This CDR3 has 12 residues. The trim removed 6 bases at V and 7 bases at J, leaving 3 bases unmatched. Germline V lookup: CDR1 GTSNPN, CDR2 SVGIG (reference sequence). The CDR3 nucleotides are TGTGCCTGTAACAGGGGAAATTCACCCCTCCACTTT. This translates into CACNRGNSPLHF.

The chain recombines TRBV5-1 with TRBJ2-7; D is possibly TRBD2 (5 bases). This CDR3 spans 13 amino acids. The germline gives CDR1 SGHRS, CDR2 YFSETQ. V gave up 3 bases and J gave up 6 bases, with 13 bases separating them. For the CDR3, the DNA is TGCGCCAGCAGCTGGGGATGGGAGCTCGAGCAGTACTTC. Protein sequence: CASSWGWELEQYF.

This clonotype was detected ten times or more. The chain is built from TRBV5-1 and TRBJ1-1; a possible D gene is TRBD1 (5 bases). Germline CDR1 and CDR2: SGHRS and YFSETQ. The germline V and J ends were trimmed by 3 bases and 0 bases, with 21 bases remaining between them. This CDR3 region has 18 residues. The CDR3 DNA sequence: TGCGCCAGCAGCTCCGCCGGGATCGGGGGGGAAATGAACACTGAAGCTTTCTTT. Its translation: CASSSAGIGGEMNTEAFF.

The genes are TRBV3-1 and TRBJ2-7; TRBD2 aligns across 10 bases. The length of the CDR3 is 15 residues. The ends lost 4 bases at V and 5 bases at J; junction bases unmatched: 8. Germline assignment: CDR1 LGHDT and CDR2 YNNKEL (reference sequence). CDR3 DNA: TGTGCCAGCAGCCTGGGGCTAGCGGGGGCTGACGAGCAGTACTTC. Protein: CASSLGLAGADEQYF.

Concerning this clonotype itself: Germline and junction disagree at one end, which may indicate a read error. The chain couples TRBV7-9 to TRBJ2-1; D is ambiguous. This CDR3 is built from 11 residues. Germline loops: CDR1 SEHNR, CDR2 FQNEAQ (reference sequence). The CDR3 region is CASSPADLIIF. The CDR3 coding sequence is TGTGCCAGCAGCCCCGCTGACCTTATAATCTTC.

This chain uses TRBV19 with TRBJ2-3; D may be TRBD2 (5 bases). CDR1 is LNHDA and CDR2 is SQIVND in the germline V gene (reference sequence). CDR3 size: 14 residues. Trimming left V 6 bases short and J 0 bases short, with 10 bases between. The CDR3 sequence: CASSIGLSTDTQYF. The CDR3 DNA reads TGTGCCAGTAGCATCGGACTCAGCACAGATACGCAGTATTTT.